This TCR beta chain stems from a study of T cells in localized non-small cell lung cancer. The assay was immunoSEQ multiplex PCR, and TCRdb's table has in-frame clones only and misses some. Of about 41,000 clones in the sample, 65% to 90% are singletons; the top ten hold 7.8%. CDR1 SGHRS and CDR2 YFSETQ come from the germline V gene. CDR3 length: 15 amino acids. J lost 2 bases, V lost 0 bases, and 4 bases had no gene match. The sample in question was PBMCs, obtained before any cancer treatment. The sequence came from a man aged 40 to 69 with stage II lung adenocarcinoma. The chain joins TRBV5-1 to TRBJ2-7; 8 bases agree with TRBD2. The CDR3, as DNA: TGCGCCAGCAGCTTGGAAGCGGGGGCACCCTACGAGCAGTACTTC. Translating gives CASSLEAGAPYEQYF.